These 27 T cell receptor beta chains were sequenced from one sample in a study of memory CD8 T cells in hepatitis C reinfection. Time point: pre-reinfection, 55 to 20 weeks before reinfection detection. The sorted cells went straight to TCR sequencing with no prior in vitro expansion. TCRdb's copy holds only in-frame clones and misses some; the assay was immunoSEQ multiplex PCR. The repertoire table contains about 54 clones. The sample was HCV tetramer-positive CD8+ T cells sorted from blood. These receptors all come from a man aged 35 to 55 with hepatitis C virus infection.

The chain recombines TRBV4-1 with TRBJ2-7; 8 bases match TRBD1. The CDR3 has 14 residues. Germline V gives CDR1 MGHRA, CDR2 YSYEKL. V was pared by 5 bases and J by 4 bases, with 7 bases of the junction left unmatched. CDR3 loop: CASSYTGGGYEQYF. DNA of the CDR3: TGCGCCAGCAGCTATACAGGGGGTGGTTACGAGCAGTACTTC.

This chain uses TRBV11-2 with TRBJ2-7; 8 bases agree with TRBD2. J gave up 7 bases and V 0 bases, and 5 bases lay outside the gene matches. From germline, CDR1 is SGHAT and CDR2 FQNNGV. CDR3 length: 14 amino acids. CDR3 bases: TGTGCCAGCAGCTTAGAGGGACTAGTCGGGGAGCAGTACTTC. It translates to CASSLEGLVGEQYF.

V is TRBV5-6 and J is TRBJ2-1, with 9 bases identical to TRBD2. The CDR3 is 16 residues long. Germline values: CDR1 SGHDT, CDR2 YYEEEE. The V and J ends lost 4 bases and 0 bases, in that order; junction bases with no gene match: 5. In nucleotides, the CDR3 is TGTGCCAGCAGCCCCCATAGCGGGAGCTCCTACAATGAGCAGTTCTTC. Its translation is CASSPHSGSSYNEQFF.

This clone was observed once. The junction and the germline gene differ at one end; a read error may be behind it. The genes are TRBV4-1 and TRBJ2-5, with TRBD2 identical over 8 bases. The end of the DNA fits TRBJ2-7 better, so the J call may be wrong. Germline V CDR1 and CDR2: MGHRA, YSYEKL. This CDR3 spans 14 amino acids. This chain's CDR3 is CANSFTGGGYEQYF. The CDR3 DNA sequence: TGCGCCAACAGCTTCACCGGGGGGGGCTACGAGCAGTACTTC.

This clone was picked up a small number of times. The V call is TRBV30, the J call TRBJ2-1; a possible D gene is TRBD2 (5 bases). This CDR3 contains 10 residues. The germline V and J ends were trimmed by 5 bases and 12 bases, with 11 bases remaining between them. The germline V gene encodes CDR1 GTSNPN and CDR2 SVGIG (reference sequence). The CDR3 bases are TGTGCCTGGGGGTCCGGAGGGCAGTTCTTC. It translates to CAWGSGGQFF.

This sequence joins TRBV15 and TRBJ1-1; 8 positions agree with TRBD1. This CDR3 is built from 14 residues. J gave up 2 bases and V 3 bases, and 2 bases lay outside the gene matches. Germline V gene data show CDR1 as LNHNV and CDR2 as YYDKDF (reference sequence). The CDR3 region has the DNA TGTGCCACCAGCAGTGACAGGGGAAACACTGAAGCTTTCTTT. Amino acids: CATSSDRGNTEAFF. Complete variable domain (other parts from reference TRBV15 and TRBJ1-1): DAMVIQNPRYQVTQFGKPVTLSCSQTLNHNVMYWYQQKSSQAPKLLFHYYDKDFNNEADTPDNFQSRRPNTSFCFLDIRSPGLGDTAMYLCATSSDRGNTEAFFGQGTRLTVV.

In nucleotides, the CDR3 is TGTGCCAGTAGTATAGTCGGACACCTGAACACTGAAGCTTTCTTT. It translates to CASSIVGHLNTEAFF. The chain links TRBV19 to TRBJ1-1, with D possibly TRBD1 on 5 matching bases. Germline CDR1 is LNHDA and CDR2 is SQIVND (reference sequence). V lost 1 base, J lost 0 bases, and 9 bases lay in between. The CDR3 spans 15 residues.

This clone was observed once. The chain uses TRBV2 and TRBJ2-5; 7 nucleotides agree with TRBD2. Germline CDR1 reads SNHLY; CDR2 reads FYNNEI. Unmatched junction bases numbered 13, after V lost 8 bases and J lost 7 bases. The length of the CDR3 is 14 residues. The CDR3 loop is CASGGRENSGTQYF. Written as DNA, the CDR3 is TGTGCCAGCGGGGGGAGGGAGAACTCGGGGACCCAGTACTTC.

This clone ranks as hyperexpanded. Other DNA sequences in the same sample also yield this CDR3. The gene calls are TRBV19 and TRBJ2-7; possible D gene TRBD1, 6 bases. Germline V gives CDR1 LNHDA, CDR2 SQIVND (reference sequence). The CDR3 covers 14 residues. Trimming shortened V by 4 bases and J by 4 bases, and 14 bases separated the two germline ends. This CDR3 reads CASSTKQGWYEQYF. CDR3 bases: TGTGCCAGTAGTACCAAACAGGGTTGGTACGAGCAGTACTTC.

This clone was counted only a few times. The J gene is TRBJ2-7, the V gene TRBV11-2; 8 nucleotides agree with TRBD1. V was pared by 3 bases and J by 1 base, with 5 bases of the junction left unmatched. Per the germline V gene, CDR1 is SGHAT and CDR2 is FQNNGV. The CDR3 is made up of 15 amino acids. The CDR3, as DNA: TGTGCCAGCAGCTTTGAAAGGACAGGGTCCTACGAGCAGTACTTC. Protein sequence: CASSFERTGSYEQYF. The entire variable domain, with the rest obtained from reference TRBV11-2 and TRBJ2-7, is as follows: EAGVAQSPRYKIIEKRQSVAFWCNPISGHATLYWYQQILGQGPKLLIQFQNNGVVDDSQLPKDRFSAERLKGVDSTLKIQPAKLEDSAVYLCASSFERTGSYEQYFGPGTRLTVT.

CDR3 sequence (DNA): TGTGCCAGCAGTGAAACTAGTGGGATCATCGTCGACGAGACCCAGTACTTC. It codes for CASSETSGIIVDETQYF. J is TRBJ2-5 and V is TRBV7-6, with D possibly being TRBD2 (5 bases). This CDR3 region has 17 residues. Per the germline V gene, CDR1 is SGHVS and CDR2 is FNYEAQ. The ends were cut back, 6 bases at V and 5 bases at J, with 25 bases in the middle.

This clone was counted a few times. This may be a read error, as it is one base from a much larger clone. DNA of the CDR3: TGTGCCAGTAGTGCCAAACAGGGTTGGTACGAGCAGTACTTC. It encodes CASSAKQGWYEQYF. This rearrangement joins TRBV19 to TRBJ2-7; perhaps TRBD1 as D (6 bases). This CDR3 spans 14 amino acids. CDR1 and CDR2 (germline): LNHDA, SQIVND (reference sequence). Trimming stripped 5 bases from V and 4 bases from J, with 15 bases between.

V and J are TRBV9 and TRBJ2-5; 7 bases map to TRBD2. CDR1 is SGDLS and CDR2 is YYNGEE in the germline V gene. The V and J ends lost 2 bases and 4 bases, in that order; junction bases with no gene match: 11. The CDR3 length is 16 residues. CDR3 sequence (DNA): TGTGCCAGCAGCGTGGGGGGGGGATGGGGTCCAGAGACCCAGTACTTC. Translation: CASSVGGGWGPETQYF.

The chain has TRBV19 and TRBJ2-1, with D maybe TRBD2 (6 bases). This CDR3 region has 16 residues. Germline-derived CDR1 and CDR2 are LNHDA and SQIVND (reference sequence). Trimming pared 3 bases from V and 0 bases from J, leaving 12 bases between. The CDR3 nucleotides are TGTGCCAGTAGTATGGTGGGACTCCACTCCTACAATGAGCAGTTCTTC. Translation: CASSMVGLHSYNEQFF.

The chain recombines TRBV29-1 with TRBJ2-6; TRBD2 is a possible D gene (6 bases). This CDR3 has 18 residues. Germline CDR1 SQVTM, CDR2 ANQGSEA. V gave up 5 bases and J gave up 5 bases, with 25 bases separating them. CDR3 in DNA: TGCAGCGTTCGAGCAGCACTAGCATACAAAAGTCGGGCCAACGTCCTGACTTTC. This gives the protein CSVRAALAYKSRANVLTF.

The V and J genes are TRBV4-1 and TRBJ2-3; tentatively, D is TRBD2 (7 bases). Germline-derived CDR1 and CDR2 are MGHRA and YSYEKL. The V end lost 0 bases, the J end lost 4 bases, and 17 bases lay between the germline ends. The CDR3 has 17 amino acids. The chain's CDR3 is CASSQDRYGGPADTQYF. The CDR3, as DNA: TGCGCCAGCAGCCAAGATCGGTACGGGGGGCCCGCAGATACGCAGTATTTT.

The J gene is TRBJ2-1, the V gene TRBV4-1; 12 bases fit TRBD2. CDR3 length: 17 amino acids. The V gene end was trimmed by 4 bases and the J gene end by 0 bases; junction bases not matched to a gene: 4. Germline V gene lookup returns CDR1 MGHRA and CDR2 YSYEKL. The CDR3, as DNA: TGCGCCAGCAGCCCGAGGACTAGCGGGATCTCCTACAATGAGCAGTTCTTC. Amino acids: CASSPRTSGISYNEQFF.

This clone has a handful of counts. V and J are TRBV23-1 and TRBJ2-3; TRBD2 matches at 9 bases. TRBV23-1 is an ORF; its function is uncertain. The trim removed 0 bases at V and 1 base at J, leaving 14 bases unmatched. The CDR3 consists of 20 residues. CDR3 coding DNA: TGCGCCAGCAGTCAATCGCGGTTCGAGGCGGGAGGGCCCGGCACAGATACGCAGTATTTT. It is translated as CASSQSRFEAGGPGTDTQYF.

The CDR3 region has the DNA TGCGCCAGCAGCCCCAGGACTAGCGGAGGGTCCTACAATGAGCAGTTCTTC. This gives the protein CASSPRTSGGSYNEQFF. This chain links TRBV4-1 with TRBJ2-1; 10 nucleotides align to TRBD2. J lost 1 base, V lost 4 bases, and 7 bases had no gene match. CDR1 is MGHRA and CDR2 is YSYEKL in the germline V gene. The CDR3 is 17 residues long.

The CDR3 loop is CASRDGDYNEQFF. CDR3 DNA sequence: TGTGCCAGCAGGGACGGGGACTACAATGAGCAGTTCTTC. This chain connects TRBV21-1 to TRBJ2-1; the D call of TRBD2 is as the table states it, not checked on the DNA. TRBV21-1 is reported as a pseudogene. The CDR3 sequence is 13 residues long.

This clone has more than one count but fewer than ten. Just one base apart from a much larger clone, this may be a read error. Other nucleotide sequences from this sample produce the same CDR3. The V call is TRBV19, the J call TRBJ2-7; D possibly corresponds to TRBD1 (6 bases). V was trimmed by 4 bases and J by 4 bases, leaving 14 bases between them. The CDR3 is 14 amino acids. Germline V gives CDR1 LNHDA, CDR2 SQIVND (reference sequence). The chain's CDR3 is CASSTKQGWYEQYF. DNA for the CDR3: TGTGCCAGTAGTACCAAACAGGGCTGGTACGAGCAGTACTTC.

The chain has TRBV9 and TRBJ2-7, with TRBD1 identical over 9 bases. In germline, CDR1 is SGDLS, CDR2 YYNGEE. The CDR3 spans 15 residues. V was pared by 3 bases and J by 3 bases, with 7 bases of the junction left unmatched. The CDR3 protein is CASSAGGQGYYEQYF. The CDR3 DNA follows: TGTGCCAGCAGCGCGGGGGGACAGGGCTACTACGAGCAGTACTTC.

This chain joins TRBV28 and TRBJ2-7; D may be TRBD2 (6 bases). Germline CDR1 reads MDHEN; CDR2 reads SYDVKM. The V end was cut by 6 bases, the J end by 3 bases, with 18 bases between. The CDR3 length is 15 residues. This CDR3 reads CASSLGPGGVYEQYF. The CDR3 DNA follows: TGTGCCAGCAGCTTGGGCCCTGGAGGGGTCTACGAGCAGTACTTC.

This clone has a handful of counts. The V call is TRBV2, the J call TRBJ2-3; 12 nucleotides agree with TRBD2. The junction had 11 bases not matched to a gene; V was cut back by 2 bases and J by 8 bases. The CDR3 is 17 residues long. Germline V gene data show CDR1 as SNHLY and CDR2 as FYNNEI. The CDR3 bases are TGTGCCAGCAGTGAACCCTCTAGCGGGAGGGCCTTAATTACGCAGTATTTT. Protein sequence: CASSEPSSGRALITQYF.

Only a few counts were recorded for this clone. V is TRBV2 and J is TRBJ2-1, with 9 bases matching TRBD2. Losses at the gene ends were 4 bases for V and 10 bases for J; bases not matched to a gene: 11. The CDR3 spans 15 residues. Germline lookup yields CDR1 SNHLY and CDR2 FYNNEI. CDR3 DNA sequence: TGTGCCAGCAGTGGGACTAGCTCAAGCGGGGGGGAGCAGTTCTTC. It yields the protein CASSGTSSSGGEQFF.

This sequence joins TRBV6-1 and TRBJ2-1; D gene uncertain. The germline V gene has CDR1 MNHNS and CDR2 SASEGT. This CDR3 is built from 19 residues. Trimming removed 4 bases from V and 2 bases from J, with 24 bases in between. The CDR3 here is CASSAFHSISTQAYNEQFF. In DNA form, the CDR3 reads TGTGCCAGCAGTGCCTTTCACTCCATTTCCACGCAAGCCTACAATGAGCAGTTCTTC.

The genes are TRBV28 and TRBJ2-3; 7 nucleotides line up with TRBD2. Per the germline V gene, CDR1 is MDHEN and CDR2 is SYDVKM. With 5 bases clipped from V and 1 base from J, the junction kept 6 bases outside the gene matches. The CDR3 runs 15 residues. The CDR3 sequence: CASSLVAGGTDTQYF. The CDR3 region has the DNA TGTGCCAGCAGTCTAGTGGCGGGGGGCACAGATACGCAGTATTTT. The complete variable domain, with remaining parts taken from reference TRBV28 and TRBJ2-3, reads DVKVTQSSRYLVKRTGEKVFLECVQDMDHENMFWYRQDPGLGLRLIYFSYDVKMKEKGDIPEGYSVSREKKERFSLILESASTNQTSMYLCASSLVAGGTDTQYFGPGTRLTVL.